This T cell receptor beta chain came from a study of T cells after yellow fever vaccination. Study context: The SMART-Seq v4 Ultra Low Input method served to prepare the low-cell-number fractions. The study, taken as a whole, reports: Most primary-vaccination clones recurred post-booster (approximately 95% CD4, more than 85% CD8). Vaccine-responding clonotypes were almost all undetectable in sorted memory subsets on day 0. Overlap between CD4 and CD8 compartments was detected for a small share of clonotypes.

The table lists this clonotype with many counts. MiXCR was run by TCRdb on the 5' RACE reads, yielding one entry per CDR3 protein. The sample holds approximately 6,300 distinct CDR3 sequences; about 6.5% are singletons and the top ten take roughly 61%. The TCR comes from a man between 18 and 35 years old who received the YFV17D yellow fever vaccine. This sample comprised PBMCs, either bulk or a sorted T-cell subset (CD4+, CD8+, memory, or dextramer-sorted; not recorded which), obtained around 15 days after the first yellow fever vaccination.

CDR3 in DNA: TGTGCCAGCAGCCCCCACGGGACAAAGGCGAGCACAGATACGCAGTATTTT. Translating it yields CASSPHGTKASTDTQYF. V and J are TRBV3-1 and TRBJ2-3; D possibly corresponds to TRBD1 (6 bases). CDR1 and CDR2 from the germline V gene are LGHDT and YNNKEL (reference sequence). The germline V and J ends were trimmed by 4 bases and 0 bases, with 17 bases remaining between them. The CDR3 covers 17 residues.